The clone carrying this TCR beta chain came up many times. Its specificity is not known. The sample belongs to a study of response to subunit inactivated influenza vaccine. TCRdb independently ran MiXCR on the RT-PCR reads; one entry per CDR3 protein. The data contain over 400,000 distinct CDR3 sequences, 10% to 15% of them singletons. CDR1 and CDR2 (germline): MDHEN, SYDVKM. The CDR3 spans 14 residues. Trimming took 3 bases from V and 6 from J, leaving 15 bases between them. Study-wide results and limits: Few new T cells, the authors suggested, are recruited by each seasonal influenza vaccination.

Sequences were derived from PBMCs from blood, sampled 35 to 45 days after vaccination. The TCR was taken from a man between 45 and 60 years old who received an inactivated influenza vaccine. The J gene is TRBJ2-7, the V gene TRBV28; a possible D gene is TRBD1 (6 bases). The CDR3 loop reads CASSFQTGFGEQYF. The CDR3 region has the DNA TGTGCCAGCAGTTTCCAGACAGGTTTTGGCGAGCAGTACTTC. The variable domain in full, with the rest retrieved from reference TRBV28 and TRBJ2-7, is DVKVTQSSRYLVKRTGEKVFLECVQDMDHENMFWYRQDPGLGLRLIYFSYDVKMKEKGDIPEGYSVSREKKERFSLILESASTNQTSMYLCASSFQTGFGEQYFGPGTRLTVT.